This TCR beta chain was documented in a study of identical twins. V was pared by 2 bases and J by 5 bases, with 7 bases of the junction left unmatched. The CDR3 has 17 residues. The germline gives CDR1 LNHNV, CDR2 YYDKDF (reference sequence). This clonotype has more than one count but fewer than ten. The antigen remains unidentified. Healthy Caucasians alone served as donors. Study results and caveats: Memory repertoires lacked the insertion deficit that abundant cord blood beta clonotypes showed.

cDNA carried unique molecular identifiers, and a universal primer site was added by template switching. TCRdb analysed the 5' RACE reads with MiXCR anew, one entry per CDR3 protein. The sample contains about 280,000 distinct CDR3 sequences, approximately 8.5% of which appear only once. Another study also made use of these data, one on yellow fever vaccine responses in identical twins.

This receptor was taken from a young woman in good health. Sequenced: memory (CD45RO+) T cells sorted from blood. The rearrangement uses TRBV15 and TRBJ2-1; TRBD2 matches at 12 bases. In DNA, the CDR3 is TGTGCCACCAGCAGAATTAAGGGACTAGCGGGCAACAATGAGCAGTTCTTC. Translating gives CATSRIKGLAGNNEQFF. The entire variable domain, with the rest obtained from reference TRBV15 and TRBJ2-1, is as follows: DAMVIQNPRYQVTQFGKPVTLSCSQTLNHNVMYWYQQKSSQAPKLLFHYYDKDFNNEADTPDNFQSRRPNTSFCFLDIRSPGLGDTAMYLCATSRIKGLAGNNEQFFGPGTRLTVL.